Each of the 25 T cell receptor beta chains below was sequenced from the same sample in a study of blood T cell repertoires in COVID-19. Produced via immunoSEQ multiplex PCR; TCRdb's table is partial and in-frame only. The data show 95,000 to 120,000 clones, approximately 85% seen once. Specimen: peripheral blood. The receptors come from a woman aged 55 to 70 with COVID-19, enrolled during active disease.

This chain joins TRBV4-3 and TRBJ1-2, with TRBD1 matching over 8 bases. The CDR3 extends over 15 amino acids. CDR1 and CDR2 from the germline V gene are LGHNA and YSLEER. V gave up 4 bases and J gave up 5 bases; unmatched junction bases: 9. Here the CDR3 DNA reads TGCGCCAGCAGCCTACAACCCGGGACAGGATATGGCTACACCTTC. This encodes CASSLQPGTGYGYTF.

The genes are TRBV10-1 and TRBJ2-3; D uncertain. Germline V gene data show CDR1 as WNHNN and CDR2 as SYGVQD (reference sequence). The CDR3 has 15 residues. Trimming took off 2 bases at V and 3 bases at J, with 12 bases between the two ends. CDR3: CASSEEASFTDTQYF. The CDR3 nucleotides are TGCGCCAGCAGTGAGGAGGCCAGCTTTACAGATACGCAGTATTTT.

DNA of the CDR3: TGTGCCATCAGTTCTCGTGGGGGCGCCTATAATTCACCCCTCCACTTT. Its translation is CAISSRGGAYNSPLHF. The chain combines TRBV10-3 with TRBJ1-6; a possible D gene is TRBD1 (6 bases). V was shortened by 5 bases and J by 2 bases, with 13 bases between the two germline ends. This CDR3 has 16 amino acids. Germline V gene data show CDR1 as ENHRY and CDR2 as SYGVKD.

This chain uses TRBV7-9 with TRBJ1-5, with D possibly TRBD1 on 6 matching bases. The CDR3 is 14 amino acids. V was pared by 4 bases and J by 6 bases, with 13 bases between. The germline CDR1 and CDR2 sequences are SEHNR and FQNEAQ (reference sequence). The CDR3 region is CASSSQGVRQPQHF. The CDR3 DNA reads TGTGCCAGCAGCTCACAGGGTGTTCGTCAGCCCCAGCATTTT.

The chain combines TRBV2 with TRBJ1-4; D not resolved. Germline assignment: CDR1 SNHLY and CDR2 FYNNEI. Trimming stripped 3 bases from V and 5 bases from J, with 7 bases between. The CDR3 runs to 13 residues. The CDR3 reads CASSDGGNEKLFF. The CDR3 DNA sequence: TGTGCCAGCAGTGACGGAGGAAATGAAAAACTGTTTTTT.

This clone has a single count. The V gene is TRBV4-3, the J gene TRBJ1-3, with D perhaps matching TRBD1 (6 bases). Germline lookup yields CDR1 LGHNA and CDR2 YSLEER. There are 15 residues in the CDR3. Deletions cut 6 bases from V and 7 bases from J, with 19 bases between. The CDR3 loop is CASSLNTGFGNTIYF. For the CDR3, the DNA is TGCGCCAGCAGTCTCAATACAGGGTTTGGGAACACCATATATTTT.

The chain has TRBV5-4 and TRBJ1-1; TRBD1 matches 8 bases. Germline V CDR1 and CDR2: SGHNT, YYREEE (reference sequence). Trimming removed 3 bases from V and 5 bases from J; junction bases left unmatched: 9. The CDR3 spans 15 residues. As DNA, the CDR3 is TGTGCCAGCAGCTCGGACAGGGTACTGGGTACTGAAGCTTTCTTT. As protein: CASSSDRVLGTEAFF.

V is TRBV24-1 and J is TRBJ2-5; 7 nucleotides match TRBD2. V shed 8 bases, J shed 4 bases, and the junction held 6 bases outside the gene matches. CDR1 and CDR2 (germline): KGHDR, SFDVKD. The CDR3 spans 13 residues. This CDR3 is CATTRDYRETQYF. The DNA of the CDR3 is TGTGCCACCACCAGGGACTACCGAGAGACCCAGTACTTC.

The rearrangement uses TRBV6-5 and TRBJ2-7; the D is unclear. This CDR3 is built from 15 residues. Germline V lookup: CDR1 MNHEY, CDR2 SVGAGI. DNA for the CDR3: TGTGTCACCTGGAGCGCAAAGCTATCGTCCTACGAGCAGTACTTC. Translation gives CVTWSAKLSSYEQYF.

The genes are TRBV2 and TRBJ1-3, with D hard to call. CDR3 length equals 13 residues. V lost 11 bases to trimming and J lost 0 bases, with 11 bases between them. The germline V gene encodes CDR1 SNHLY and CDR2 FYNNEI. The DNA for the CDR3 is TGTGCCGTGTTGCATAGCTCTGGAAACACCATATATTTT. This codes for CAVLHSSGNTIYF. Drawing the rest from reference TRBV2 and TRBJ1-3, the complete variable domain is EPEVTQTPSHQVTQMGQEVILRCVPISNHLYFYWYRQILGQKVEFLVSFYNNEISEKSEIFDDQFSVERPDGSNFTLKIRSTKLEDSAMYFCAVLHSSGNTIYFGEGSWLTVV.

The V call is TRBV3-1 (or the pseudogene TRBV3-2), the J call TRBJ1-2; the match to TRBD1 covers 8 bases. Germline CDR1 LGHDT, CDR2 YNNKEL (reference sequence). Germline trimming cut 4 bases from V and 0 bases from J; bases unmatched to any gene: 4. This CDR3 has 15 amino acids. The CDR3 loop is CASSRGQGTNYGYTF. As DNA, the CDR3 is TGTGCCAGCAGCCGCGGACAGGGAACTAACTATGGCTACACCTTC.

The chain combines TRBV7-3 with TRBJ1-4; TRBD1 matches 7 bases. Per germline, CDR1 SGHTA and CDR2 FQGTGA. Unmatched junction bases numbered 4, after V lost 5 bases and J lost 7 bases. This CDR3 contains 13 residues. CDR3 sequence: CASSLNRGEKLFF. The CDR3 DNA reads as TGTGCCAGCAGCCTGAACAGGGGTGAAAAACTGTTTTTT.

V usage is TRBV18 and J usage is TRBJ2-1; a possible D gene is TRBD2 (6 bases). From germline, CDR1 is KGHSH and CDR2 LQKENI. V lost 6 bases and J 8 bases, leaving 14 bases between the germline ends. This CDR3 has 13 amino acids. Here the CDR3 DNA reads TGTGCCAGCTCCCCGGACTATGGCGATGAGCAGTTCTTC. Protein product: CASSPDYGDEQFF.

The V and J genes are TRBV5-4 and TRBJ2-7; 10 positions agree with TRBD1. Germline V gene sequence: CDR1 SGHNT, CDR2 YYREEE (reference sequence). This CDR3 comprises 17 residues. V gave up 4 bases and J gave up 3 bases; unmatched junction bases: 13. The CDR3 bases are TGTGCCAGCAGCCCCCCGGGGGTTGACAGGGGGCTCTACGAGCAGTACTTC. Its protein is CASSPPGVDRGLYEQYF.

This clone was seen more than once but under ten times. J is TRBJ1-6 and V is TRBV15; 8 bases match TRBD1. Germline values: CDR1 LNHNV, CDR2 YYDKDF (reference sequence). Trimming cost V 0 bases and J 7 bases; bases outside gene matches: 8. The CDR3 totals 17 residues. The CDR3 sequence is CATSREGQGPPNSPLHF. In DNA form, the CDR3 reads TGTGCCACCAGCAGAGAAGGACAGGGACCACCGAATTCACCCCTCCACTTT.

CDR3 amino acids: CASSLQGYEQYF. The CDR3 DNA reads as TGTGCCAGCAGCCTTCAGGGCTACGAGCAGTACTTC. The gene calls are TRBV7-8 and TRBJ2-7, with D perhaps TRBD1 (5 bases). The CDR3 consists of 12 residues. V was shortened by 5 bases and J by 3 bases, with 8 bases between the two germline ends. CDR1 SGHVS and CDR2 FQNEAQ come from the germline V gene. Using reference TRBV7-8 and TRBJ2-7 for the parts outside the CDR3, the full variable domain is GAGVSQSPRYKVAKRGQDVALRCDPISGHVSLFWYQQALGQGPEFLTYFQNEAQLDKSGLPSDRFFAERPEGSVSTLKIQRTQQEDSAVYLCASSLQGYEQYFGPGTRLTVT.

The V gene is TRBV18, the J gene TRBJ2-1; TRBD1 matches 9 bases. CDR1 is KGHSH and CDR2 is LQKENI in the germline V gene. The CDR3 runs to 16 residues. Trimming took 0 bases from V and 7 from J; bases not matched to a gene: 7. The DNA of the CDR3 is TGTGCCAGCTCACCACCACACAGGGGGCAGGGTAATGAGCAGTTCTTC. It is translated as CASSPPHRGQGNEQFF. The full variable domain, its missing parts supplied by reference TRBV18 and TRBJ2-1, is NAGVMQNPRHLVRRRGQEARLRCSPMKGHSHVYWYRQLPEEGLKFMVYLQKENIIDESGMPKERFSAEFPKEGPSILRIQQVVRGDSAAYFCASSPPHRGQGNEQFFGPGTRLTVL.

This chain connects TRBV7-3 to TRBJ1-6; 9 positions match TRBD1. V trimming: 3 bases; J trimming: 4 bases; junction bases outside the gene matches: 13. The CDR3 length is 19 residues. Germline CDR1 is SGHTA and CDR2 is FQGTGA. In nucleotides, the CDR3 is TGTGCCAGCAGCTTGAATCCCGACAGGGGGGGGTCGTATAATTCACCCCTCCACTTT. It translates to CASSLNPDRGGSYNSPLHF.

The CDR3 reads CATSGSGETNEKLFF. CDR3 nucleotides: TGTGCCACCAGTGGCTCCGGGGAAACTAATGAAAAACTGTTTTTT. The chain employs TRBV24-1 and TRBJ1-4; D unresolved. The length of the CDR3 is 15 residues. The V and J ends lost 5 bases and 1 base respectively, with 10 bases between them. Per the germline V gene, CDR1 is KGHDR and CDR2 is SFDVKD.

CDR3 amino acids: CASSLGEAYGYTF. The CDR3, as DNA: TGTGCCAGCAGCTTAGGGGAGGCCTATGGCTACACCTTC. V and J are TRBV7-9 and TRBJ1-2; D is ambiguous. V shed 1 base and J shed 4 bases, with 7 bases lying between them. CDR1 SEHNR and CDR2 FQNEAQ come from the germline V gene (reference sequence). This CDR3 region has 13 residues.

This clone appeared once. V gene TRBV20-1 combines with J gene TRBJ1-2, with TRBD1 matching 8 bases. CDR1 is DFQATT, CDR2 SNEGSKA, per germline (reference sequence). The CDR3 has 11 residues. J lost 4 bases, V lost 5 bases, and 0 bases had no gene match. Here the CDR3 DNA reads TGCAGTGCTGGACAGGGCTATGGCTACACCTTC. As protein: CSAGQGYGYTF.

V is TRBV27 and J is TRBJ2-2; TRBD1 aligns across 9 bases. Looked up from germline, CDR1 is MNHEY and CDR2 is SMNVEV (reference sequence). This CDR3 region has 16 residues. V was pared by 6 bases and J by 4 bases, with 9 bases of the junction left unmatched. In DNA form, the CDR3 reads TGTGCCAGCAGGGCGGGGACAGGGACCTTCACCGGGGAGCTGTTTTTT. Translated, it gives CASRAGTGTFTGELFF.

The chain recombines TRBV30 with TRBJ1-1; no clear D. This CDR3 is 18 amino acids long. Between the trimmed V and J ends, which lost 4 bases and 0 bases, there was a span of 24 bases. Germline assignment: CDR1 GTSNPN and CDR2 SVGIG (reference sequence). CDR3: CAWIRIVPSYLMNTEAFF. The DNA of the CDR3 is TGTGCCTGGATTCGAATAGTACCCTCTTATTTAATGAACACTGAAGCTTTCTTT.

The V call is TRBV12-5, the J call TRBJ1-1; D call uncertain. Trimming removed 5 bases from V and 0 bases from J, with 16 bases in between. CDR3 length: 16 amino acids. Germline V CDR1 and CDR2: LGHNT, FRNRAP. CDR3 DNA sequence: TGTGCTAGTGGTGTCGGAGGATTCGGGATGAACACTGAAGCTTTCTTT. Translated, it gives CASGVGGFGMNTEAFF.

V and J are TRBV18 and TRBJ1-1, with a possible D match to TRBD1 (5 bases). This CDR3 is built from 15 residues. Germline lookup yields CDR1 KGHSH and CDR2 LQKENI. V was clipped by 3 bases and J by 0 bases, with 11 bases between them. CDR3 amino acids: CASSPIRVVNTEAFF. The CDR3 bases are TGTGCCAGCTCACCCATCAGGGTAGTGAACACTGAAGCTTTCTTT.